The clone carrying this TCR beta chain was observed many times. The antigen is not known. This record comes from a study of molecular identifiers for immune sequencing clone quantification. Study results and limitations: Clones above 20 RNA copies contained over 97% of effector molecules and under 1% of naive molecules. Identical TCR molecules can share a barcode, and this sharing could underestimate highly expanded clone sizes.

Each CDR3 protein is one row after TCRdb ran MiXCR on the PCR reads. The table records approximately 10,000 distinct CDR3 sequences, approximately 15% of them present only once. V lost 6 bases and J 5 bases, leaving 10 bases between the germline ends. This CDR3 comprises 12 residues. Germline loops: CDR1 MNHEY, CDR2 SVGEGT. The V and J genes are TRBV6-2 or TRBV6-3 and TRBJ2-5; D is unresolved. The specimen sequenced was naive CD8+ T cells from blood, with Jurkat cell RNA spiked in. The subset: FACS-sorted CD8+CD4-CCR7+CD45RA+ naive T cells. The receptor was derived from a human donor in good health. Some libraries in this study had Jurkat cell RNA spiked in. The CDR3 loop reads CASSYIPETQYF. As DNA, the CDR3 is TGTGCCAGCAGCTATATCCCCGAGACCCAGTACTTC.